These 16 T cell receptor beta chains were all obtained from the same sample, sequenced in a study of cytomegalovirus exposure and HLA in healthy donors. The PCR contained 60 Vbeta and 13 Jbeta primers. Generated by immunoSEQ multiplex PCR, the TCRdb table keeps only in-frame clones and is missing some. The sample includes 50,000 to 60,000 clones. The sequencing input was PBMCs. These receptors all come from a woman aged 45-65 years in good health and CMV-seropositive.

The chain combines TRBV6-5 with TRBJ1-5, with a weak D call TRBD1 (5 bases). V was trimmed by 0 bases and J by 6 bases, leaving 15 bases between them. From germline, CDR1 is MNHEY and CDR2 SVGAGI. The CDR3 contains 16 residues. CDR3 nucleotides: TGTGCCAGCAGTTACTCGTTTCCCACGGGGGGTCAGCCCCAGCATTTT. Protein: CASSYSFPTGGQPQHF.

The chain employs TRBV10-3 and TRBJ2-1; the match to TRBD2 covers 12 bases. V was clipped by 3 bases and J by 11 bases; unmatched bases: 11. The CDR3 has 16 amino acids. Per the germline V gene, CDR1 is ENHRY and CDR2 is SYGVKD. The chain's CDR3 is CAISEGQTSGSGKQFF. The CDR3 region has the DNA TGTGCCATCAGTGAAGGACAGACTAGCGGGAGTGGGAAGCAGTTCTTC.

The V and J genes are TRBV19 and TRBJ2-5; 10 bases map to TRBD2. The length of the CDR3 is 15 residues. Trimming removed 5 bases from V and 7 bases from J; junction bases left unmatched: 10. Germline lookup yields CDR1 LNHDA and CDR2 SQIVND (reference sequence). CDR3 sequence reads: CASSVSGGALGTQYF. The CDR3 DNA reads as TGTGCCAGTAGTGTAAGCGGGGGGGCCCTGGGGACCCAGTACTTC.

The genes are TRBV6-5 and TRBJ1-5; TRBD1 matches 7 bases. The CDR3 has 14 residues. Germline V CDR1 and CDR2: MNHEY, SVGAGI. V lost 2 bases and J lost 6; bases outside the gene matches: 4. The CDR3 is CASSYAQGGQPQHF. The CDR3 DNA sequence: TGTGCCAGCAGTTACGCCCAGGGGGGTCAGCCCCAGCATTTT.

V gene TRBV18 combines with J gene TRBJ1-5; 8 bases line up with TRBD1. This CDR3 has 14 residues. With V trimmed by 6 bases and J by 4 bases, 5 bases remained unmatched. Germline V gene lookup returns CDR1 KGHSH and CDR2 LQKENI. CDR3 bases: TGTGCCAGCTCCCCTACAGGGGGGAATCAGCCCCAGCATTTT. This gives the protein CASSPTGGNQPQHF.

The rearrangement joins TRBV9 to TRBJ2-3, with 7 bases identical to TRBD1. The CDR3 has 15 residues. CDR1 SGDLS and CDR2 YYNGEE come from the germline V gene. The V and J ends lost 0 bases and 0 bases, in that order; junction bases with no gene match: 1. The CDR3 sequence is CASSVAQGSTDTQYF. The CDR3 DNA sequence: TGTGCCAGCAGCGTAGCACAGGGGAGCACAGATACGCAGTATTTT.

The V gene is TRBV5-1, the J gene TRBJ2-3, with D possibly matching TRBD2 (5 bases). The V end lost 0 bases, the J end lost 2 bases, and 13 bases lay between the germline ends. The CDR3 covers 16 residues. Germline CDR1 SGHRS, CDR2 YFSETQ. CDR3 sequence: CASSLASGGNTDTQYF. In DNA form, the CDR3 reads TGCGCCAGCAGCTTGGCCAGCGGCGGAAACACAGATACGCAGTATTTT. The variable domain in full, completed from reference TRBV5-1 and TRBJ2-3, reads KAGVTQTPRYLIKTRGQQVTLSCSPISGHRSVSWYQQTPGQGLQFLFEYFSETQRNKGNFPGRFSGRQFSNSRSEMNVSTLELGDSALYLCASSLASGGNTDTQYFGPGTRLTVL.

J is TRBJ1-5 and V is TRBV7-2, with a weak D call TRBD1 (5 bases). CDR3 length equals 15 residues. V was cut by 1 base and J by 1 base, with 8 bases left in between. The germline gives CDR1 SGHTA, CDR2 FQGNSA. This chain's CDR3 is CASSLGGGSNQPQHF. In DNA form, the CDR3 reads TGTGCCAGCAGCTTAGGCGGGGGGAGCAATCAGCCCCAGCATTTT. The whole variable domain, filled in from reference TRBV7-2 and TRBJ1-5, reads GAGVSQSPSNKVTEKGKDVELRCDPISGHTALYWYRQSLGQGLEFLIYFQGNSAPDKSGLPSDRFSAERTGGSVSTLTIQRTQQEDSAVYLCASSLGGGSNQPQHFGDGTRLSIL.

The chain couples TRBV30 to TRBJ1-4, with a tentative D call TRBD1 (6 bases). The CDR3 covers 14 residues. V was pared by 3 bases and J by 11 bases, with 19 bases between. CDR1 and CDR2 (germline): GTSNPN, SVGIG (reference sequence). The CDR3 protein is CAWSAGVLSTKLFF. DNA of the CDR3: TGTGCCTGGAGCGCAGGGGTCTTAAGTACGAAACTGTTTTTT.

J is TRBJ1-4 and V is TRBV28, with D unresolved. Germline V gene lookup returns CDR1 MDHEN and CDR2 SYDVKM. The CDR3 is 11 amino acids. V lost 1 base and J 11 bases, leaving 5 bases between the germline ends. CDR3 residues: CASSLSSKLFF. The CDR3 region has the DNA TGTGCCAGCAGTTTATCGTCCAAACTGTTTTTT.

The chain couples TRBV7-8 to TRBJ2-7; 8 nucleotides line up with TRBD2. Per germline, CDR1 SGHVS and CDR2 FQNEAQ. This CDR3 spans 15 amino acids. The V gene end was trimmed by 4 bases and the J gene end by 6 bases; junction bases not matched to a gene: 11. CDR3 sequence reads: CASSSLAGGRSEQYF. CDR3 DNA sequence: TGTGCCAGCAGCTCCCTGGCGGGAGGACGTTCCGAGCAGTACTTC. Complete variable domain (other parts from reference TRBV7-8 and TRBJ2-7): GAGVSQSPRYKVAKRGQDVALRCDPISGHVSLFWYQQALGQGPEFLTYFQNEAQLDKSGLPSDRFFAERPEGSVSTLKIQRTQQEDSAVYLCASSSLAGGRSEQYFGPGTRLTVT.

The rearrangement joins TRBV7-9 to TRBJ1-5, with D unresolved. The germline CDR1 and CDR2 sequences are SEHNR and FQNEAQ (reference sequence). The germline V and J ends were trimmed by 5 bases and 5 bases, with 10 bases remaining between them. This CDR3 comprises 13 residues. This CDR3 is CASSQIGDQPQHF. In DNA form, the CDR3 reads TGTGCCAGCAGCCAAATCGGTGATCAGCCCCAGCATTTT.

The chain joins TRBV7-9 to TRBJ2-3, with D unresolved. The V and J ends lost 2 bases and 6 bases respectively, with 6 bases between them. The CDR3 totals 12 residues. Germline CDR1 SEHNR, CDR2 FQNEAQ (reference sequence). In DNA form, the CDR3 reads TGTGCCAGCAGCTTATCCGGGGATACGCAGTATTTT. Translation gives CASSLSGDTQYF.

The rearrangement uses TRBV6-1 and TRBJ2-7, with 8 bases fitting TRBD2. CDR1 is MNHNS, CDR2 SASEGT, per germline. V gave up 0 bases and J gave up 2 bases; unmatched junction bases: 3. The CDR3 sequence is 15 residues long. The CDR3 loop reads CASSEAAAGAYEQYF. Here the CDR3 DNA reads TGTGCCAGCAGTGAAGCGGCAGCGGGAGCCTACGAGCAGTACTTC.

This chain joins TRBV11-1 and TRBJ1-1; D is perhaps TRBD1 (5 bases). Germline values: CDR1 SGHAT, CDR2 FQDESV (reference sequence). The CDR3 contains 13 residues. Trimming stripped 5 bases from V and 7 bases from J, with 14 bases between. The CDR3 spells CASSHRAGVEAFF. The DNA for the CDR3 is TGTGCCAGCAGCCACCGCGCGGGGGTTGAAGCTTTCTTT.

The rearrangement uses TRBV5-1 and TRBJ1-2; 7 bases fit TRBD1. Trimming at V came to 6 bases and at J to 6 bases, leaving 5 bases not matched to a gene. CDR3 length: 12 residues. Germline CDR1 is SGHRS and CDR2 is YFSETQ. This CDR3 reads CASTDREDGYTF. CDR3 nucleotide sequence: TGCGCCAGCACCGACAGGGAGGATGGCTACACCTTC.